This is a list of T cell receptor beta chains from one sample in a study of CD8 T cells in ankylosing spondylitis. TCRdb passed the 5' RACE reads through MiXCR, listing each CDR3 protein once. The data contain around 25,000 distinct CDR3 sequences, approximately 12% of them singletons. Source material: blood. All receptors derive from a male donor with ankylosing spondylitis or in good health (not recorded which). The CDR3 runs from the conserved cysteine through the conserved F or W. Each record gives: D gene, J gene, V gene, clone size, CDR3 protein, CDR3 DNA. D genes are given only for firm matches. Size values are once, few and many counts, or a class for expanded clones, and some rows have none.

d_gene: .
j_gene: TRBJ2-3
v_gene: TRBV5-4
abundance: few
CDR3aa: CASSSNGGEDTQYF
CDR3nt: TGTGCCAGCAGTTCCAACGGGGGAGAAGATACGCAGTATTTT

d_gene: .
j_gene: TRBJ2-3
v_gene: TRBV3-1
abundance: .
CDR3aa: CASSQGGIGTDTQYF
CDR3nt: TGTGCCAGCAGCCAAGGAGGGATAGGCACAGATACGCAGTATTTT

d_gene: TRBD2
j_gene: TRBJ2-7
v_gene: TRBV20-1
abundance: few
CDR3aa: CSASRTSGYEQYF
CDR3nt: TGCAGTGCTAGCCGGACTAGCGGCTACGAGCAGTACTTC

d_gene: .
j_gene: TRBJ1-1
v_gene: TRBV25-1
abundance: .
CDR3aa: CASSEELKGYTEAFF
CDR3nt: TGTGCCAGCAGTGAAGAGCTCAAAGGATATACTGAAGCTTTCTTT

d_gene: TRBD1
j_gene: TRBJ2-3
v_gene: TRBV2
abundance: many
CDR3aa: CASSGDRGRNTDTQYF
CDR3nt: TGTGCCAGCAGCGGGGACAGGGGGCGAAACACAGATACGCAGTATTTT

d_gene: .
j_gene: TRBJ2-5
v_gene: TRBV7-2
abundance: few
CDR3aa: CASSSNRAIGETQYF
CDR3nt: TGTGCCAGCAGCTCTAACCGGGCAATAGGGGAGACCCAGTACTTC

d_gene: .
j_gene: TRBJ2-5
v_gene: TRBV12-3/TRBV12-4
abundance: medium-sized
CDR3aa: CASSFLGTGAKTQYF
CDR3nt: TGTGCCAGCAGTTTTTTAGGAACAGGTGCGAAGACCCAGTACTTC

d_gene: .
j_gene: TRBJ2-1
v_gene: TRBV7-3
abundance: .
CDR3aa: CASSWGARAKYNEQFF
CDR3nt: TGTGCCAGCAGCTGGGGGGCCAGGGCAAAATACAATGAGCAGTTCTTC

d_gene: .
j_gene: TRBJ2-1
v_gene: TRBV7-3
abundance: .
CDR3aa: CASSLMPGLNEQFF
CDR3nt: TGTGCCAGCAGCTTAATGCCCGGACTCAATGAGCAGTTCTTC

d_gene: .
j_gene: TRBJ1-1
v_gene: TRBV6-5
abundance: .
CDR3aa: CASSSQLGNTEAFF
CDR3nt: TGTGCCAGCAGTTCCCAACTGGGGAACACTGAAGCTTTCTTT

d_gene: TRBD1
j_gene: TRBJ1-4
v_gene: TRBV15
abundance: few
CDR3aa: CATSNRGPNEKLFF
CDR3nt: TGTGCCACCAGCAACAGGGGGCCTAATGAAAAACTGTTTTTT

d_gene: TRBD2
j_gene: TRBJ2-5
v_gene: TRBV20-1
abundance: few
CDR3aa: CSARRSGRRQETQYF
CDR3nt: TGCAGTGCTAGGCGAAGCGGGAGGCGGCAAGAGACCCAGTACTTC

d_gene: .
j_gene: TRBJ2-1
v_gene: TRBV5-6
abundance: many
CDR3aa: CASSLEGFSYNEQFF
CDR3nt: TGTGCCAGCAGCTTGGAGGGGTTCTCCTACAATGAGCAGTTCTTC

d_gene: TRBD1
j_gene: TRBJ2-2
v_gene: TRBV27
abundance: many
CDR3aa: CASSSNPDRTNTGELFF
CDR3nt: TGTGCCAGCAGTTCGAACCCGGACAGGACGAACACCGGGGAGCTGTTTTTT

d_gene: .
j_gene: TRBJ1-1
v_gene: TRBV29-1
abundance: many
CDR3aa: CSVIAGRLEAFF
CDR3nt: TGCAGCGTGATCGCGGGACGACTTGAAGCTTTCTTT

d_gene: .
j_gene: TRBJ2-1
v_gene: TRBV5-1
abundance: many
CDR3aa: CASSRDWGGEQFF
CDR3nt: TGCGCCAGCAGCCGGGACTGGGGTGGCGAGCAGTTCTTC

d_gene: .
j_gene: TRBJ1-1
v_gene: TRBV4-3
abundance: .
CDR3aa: CASSPRQATEAFF
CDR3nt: TGCGCCAGCAGCCCTCGACAGGCCACTGAAGCTTTCTTT

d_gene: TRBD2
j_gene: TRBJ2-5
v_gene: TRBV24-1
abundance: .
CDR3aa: CATSDVGLAEKETQYF
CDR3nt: TGTGCCACCAGTGATGTGGGACTAGCGGAGAAAGAGACCCAGTACTTC

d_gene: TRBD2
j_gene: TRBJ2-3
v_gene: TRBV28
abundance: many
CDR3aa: CASSGPGLAGLDTQYF
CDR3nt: TGTGCCAGCAGTGGACCGGGACTAGCGGGGCTTGATACGCAGTATTTT

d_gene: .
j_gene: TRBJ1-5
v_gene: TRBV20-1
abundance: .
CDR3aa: CSARGFGNQPQHF
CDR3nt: TGCAGTGCTAGAGGGTTCGGCAATCAGCCCCAGCATTTT

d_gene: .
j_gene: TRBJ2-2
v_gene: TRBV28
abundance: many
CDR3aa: CASSDSNTGELFF
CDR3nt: TGTGCCAGCAGTGACAGCAACACCGGGGAGCTGTTTTTT

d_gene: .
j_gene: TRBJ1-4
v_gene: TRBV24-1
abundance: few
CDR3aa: CATSEGASDEKLFF
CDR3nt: TGTGCCACCAGTGAGGGGGCGTCGGATGAAAAACTGTTTTTT

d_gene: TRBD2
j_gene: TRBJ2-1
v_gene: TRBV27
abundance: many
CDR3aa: CASSFSGGALNEQFF
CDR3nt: TGTGCCAGCAGTTTTAGCGGGGGGGCGTTAAATGAGCAGTTCTTC

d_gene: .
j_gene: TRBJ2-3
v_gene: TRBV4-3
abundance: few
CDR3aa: CASSVDSADTQYF
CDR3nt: TGCGCCAGCAGCGTAGACAGTGCAGATACGCAGTATTTT

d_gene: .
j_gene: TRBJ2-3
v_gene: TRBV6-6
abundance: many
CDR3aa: CASADLTDTQYF
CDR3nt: TGTGCCAGCGCCGATCTTACAGATACGCAGTATTTT

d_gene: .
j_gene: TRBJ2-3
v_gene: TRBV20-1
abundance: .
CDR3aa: CSPTLGDTQYF
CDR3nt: TGCAGCCCTACCCTAGGAGATACGCAGTATTTT

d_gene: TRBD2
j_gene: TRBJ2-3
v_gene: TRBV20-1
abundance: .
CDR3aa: CSARPGRARDTQYF
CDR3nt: TGCAGTGCTAGACCGGGGAGGGCCAGAGATACGCAGTATTTT

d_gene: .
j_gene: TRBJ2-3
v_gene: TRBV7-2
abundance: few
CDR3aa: CASSLRRSGRSDTQYF
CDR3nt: TGTGCCAGCAGCTTACGTCGGAGCGGGCGATCAGATACGCAGTATTTT

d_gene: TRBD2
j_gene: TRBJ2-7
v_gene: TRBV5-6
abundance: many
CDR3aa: CASSLVSGRSVEQYF
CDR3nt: TGTGCCAGCAGCTTGGTTAGCGGGAGATCGGTCGAGCAGTACTTC

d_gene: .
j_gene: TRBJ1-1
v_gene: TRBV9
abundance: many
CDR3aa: CASSLQPGATEAFF
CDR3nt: TGTGCCAGCAGCTTACAACCGGGGGCCACTGAAGCTTTCTTT

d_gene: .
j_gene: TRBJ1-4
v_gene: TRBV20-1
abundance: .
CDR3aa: CSARGGGIEEKLFF
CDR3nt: TGCAGTGCTAGAGGAGGGGGAATTGAAGAAAAACTGTTTTTT

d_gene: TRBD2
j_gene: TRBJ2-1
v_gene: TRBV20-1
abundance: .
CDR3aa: CSAPQLAGYNEQFF
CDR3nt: TGCAGTGCTCCCCAACTAGCGGGGTACAATGAGCAGTTCTTC

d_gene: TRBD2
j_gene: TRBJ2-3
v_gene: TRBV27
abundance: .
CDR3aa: CASKFGTSGTDTQYF
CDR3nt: TGTGCCAGCAAATTCGGGACTAGCGGGACAGATACGCAGTATTTT

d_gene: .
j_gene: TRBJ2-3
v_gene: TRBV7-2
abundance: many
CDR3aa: CASSLERIRTDTQYF
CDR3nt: TGTGCCAGCAGCTTAGAACGCATCCGCACAGATACGCAGTATTTT

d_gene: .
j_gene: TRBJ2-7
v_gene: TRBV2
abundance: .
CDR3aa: CASSEAPRPYEQYF
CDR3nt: TGTGCCAGCAGTGAAGCACCTAGGCCCTACGAGCAGTACTTC

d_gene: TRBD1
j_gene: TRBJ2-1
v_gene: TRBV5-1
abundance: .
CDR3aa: CASSEDRGHDNEQFF
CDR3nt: TGCGCCAGCAGCGAGGACAGGGGGCACGACAATGAGCAGTTCTTC

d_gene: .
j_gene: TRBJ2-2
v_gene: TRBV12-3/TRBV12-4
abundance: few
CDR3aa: CASSLAAARELFF
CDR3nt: TGTGCCAGCAGTTTAGCGGCGGCGAGGGAGCTGTTTTTT

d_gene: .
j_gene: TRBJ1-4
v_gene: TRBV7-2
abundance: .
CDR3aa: CASSPGRGSEKLFF
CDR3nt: TGTGCCAGCAGCCCGGGGAGGGGGAGTGAAAAACTGTTTTTT

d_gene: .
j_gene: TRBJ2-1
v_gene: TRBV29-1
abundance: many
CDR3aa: CSVRRADEQFF
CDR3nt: TGCAGCGTTCGCAGGGCGGATGAGCAGTTCTTC

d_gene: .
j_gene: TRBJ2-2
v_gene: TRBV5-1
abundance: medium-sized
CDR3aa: CASSLGNRVRRTPGSCFF
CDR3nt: .

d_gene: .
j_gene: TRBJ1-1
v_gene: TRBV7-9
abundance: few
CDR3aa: CASGYRYMNTEAFF
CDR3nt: TGTGCCAGCGGGTACAGGTACATGAACACTGAAGCTTTCTTT

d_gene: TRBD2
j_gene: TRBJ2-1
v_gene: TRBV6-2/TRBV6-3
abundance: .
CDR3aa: CASSTGVAGHEQFF
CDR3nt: TGTGCCAGCAGCACTGGGGTAGCGGGCCATGAGCAGTTCTTC

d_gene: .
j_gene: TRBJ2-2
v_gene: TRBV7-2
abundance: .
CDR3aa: CASSPDPGTGELFF
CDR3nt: TGTGCCAGCAGCCCGGACCCCGGCACCGGGGAGCTGTTTTTT

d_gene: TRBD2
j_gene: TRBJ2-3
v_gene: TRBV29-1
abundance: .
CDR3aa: CSVGGLAGGSTDTQYF
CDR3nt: TGCAGCGTCGGGGGACTAGCGGGAGGGAGCACAGATACGCAGTATTTT

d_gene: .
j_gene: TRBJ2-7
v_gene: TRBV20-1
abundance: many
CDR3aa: CSANQELPPYEQYF
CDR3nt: TGCAGTGCTAACCAGGAACTACCCCCCTACGAGCAGTACTTC

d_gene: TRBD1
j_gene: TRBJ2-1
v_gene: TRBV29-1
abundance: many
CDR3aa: CSVAVTGNYNEQFF
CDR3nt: TGCAGCGTTGCGGTGACAGGGAACTACAATGAGCAGTTCTTC

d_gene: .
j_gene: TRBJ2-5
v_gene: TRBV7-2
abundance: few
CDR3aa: CASSLGPQSQYF
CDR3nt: TGTGCCAGCAGCTTAGGGCCTCAATCCCAGTACTTC

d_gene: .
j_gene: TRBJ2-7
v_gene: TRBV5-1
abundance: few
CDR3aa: CASSSLDGYEQYF
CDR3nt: TGCGCCAGCAGCTCCCTAGACGGTTACGAGCAGTACTTC

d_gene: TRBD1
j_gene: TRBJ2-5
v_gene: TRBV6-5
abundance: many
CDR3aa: CASSYETGNQETQYF
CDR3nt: TGTGCCAGCAGTTACGAGACAGGGAACCAAGAGACCCAGTACTTC

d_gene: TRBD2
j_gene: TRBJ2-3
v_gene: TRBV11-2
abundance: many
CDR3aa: CASSLFPSGEGGTDTQYF
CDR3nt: TGTGCCAGCAGCTTATTCCCTTCTGGGGAGGGCGGCACAGATACGCAGTATTTT

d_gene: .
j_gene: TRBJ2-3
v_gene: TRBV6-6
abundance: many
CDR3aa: CASSDETQYF
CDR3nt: TGTGCCAGCTCGGATGAGACGCAGTATTTT

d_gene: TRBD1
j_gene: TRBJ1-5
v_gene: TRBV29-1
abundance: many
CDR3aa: CSVSTGGLNQPQHF
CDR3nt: TGCAGCGTTTCGACAGGGGGTCTCAATCAGCCCCAGCATTTT

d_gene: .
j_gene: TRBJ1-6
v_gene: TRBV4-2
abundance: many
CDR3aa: CASSALNSPLHF
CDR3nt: TGTGCCAGCAGCGCCCTTAATTCACCCCTCCACTTT

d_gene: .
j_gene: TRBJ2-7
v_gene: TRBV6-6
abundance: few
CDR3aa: CASSYSGRGYEQYF
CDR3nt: TGTGCCAGCAGTTACTCTGGTCGGGGCTACGAGCAGTACTTC

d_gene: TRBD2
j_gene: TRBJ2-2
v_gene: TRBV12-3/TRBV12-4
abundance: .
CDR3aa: CASSLGLAGTGELFF
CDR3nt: TGTGCCAGCAGTTTGGGACTAGCGGGGACCGGGGAGCTGTTTTTT

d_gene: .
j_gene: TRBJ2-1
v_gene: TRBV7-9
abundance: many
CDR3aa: CASSLPDRRHNEQFF
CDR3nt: TGTGCCAGCAGCTTACCGGACCGTAGACACAATGAGCAGTTCTTC

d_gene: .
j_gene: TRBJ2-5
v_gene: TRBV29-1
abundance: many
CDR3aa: CSGRSGLSGTQYF
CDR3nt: TGCAGCGGAAGATCGGGCCTCTCTGGGACCCAGTACTTC

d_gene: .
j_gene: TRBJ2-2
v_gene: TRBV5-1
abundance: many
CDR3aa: CASSPTERRDTGELFF
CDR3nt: TGCGCCAGCAGCCCTACGGAGCGACGGGACACCGGGGAGCTGTTTTTT